This T cell receptor (beta chain) was recorded in a study of response to subunit inactivated influenza vaccine. This clonotype showed up just a few times. TCRdb reprocessed the RT-PCR reads with MiXCR, giving one entry per CDR3 protein. The data contain just under 550,000 distinct CDR3 sequences, approximately 22% of them singletons. This CDR3 is built from 15 residues. In germline, CDR1 is SGHVS, CDR2 FQNEAQ. V lost 2 bases, J lost 4 bases, and 3 bases stayed unmatched. Another study also made use of these data, one on T cells expressing NK-cell markers. That publication notes: In generating TCR beta cDNA, 5'RACE template switching with UMIs was used. Among several donors, these clonotypes also ranked first in the CD3+CD56-NKG2C+ fraction.

This receptor was taken from a man aged 50 to 60 who received an inactivated influenza vaccine. The V gene is TRBV7-8, the J gene TRBJ1-4; 8 positions agree with TRBD1. The sequencing here drew on CD4+ T cells sorted from PBMCs, taken roughly 12 days after vaccination. CDR3: CASSLRQGFNEKLFF. In DNA, the CDR3 is TGTGCCAGCAGCTTAAGACAGGGGTTTAATGAAAAACTGTTTTTT.